A single sample gave rise to the 9 T cell receptor beta chains below, sequenced in a study of T cell repertoires in cytomegalovirus infection. TCRdb ran MiXCR on the reads and lists one entry per CDR3 protein. Among hundreds of thousands of distinct CDR3 sequences listed, about a third were seen once. What was sequenced was PBMCs. The source of these receptors is a human donor in good health (CMV status not recorded). Some clones in this sample may be carry-over from other donors' samples.

The chain uses TRBV28 and TRBJ2-3, with no clear D. V was trimmed by 2 bases and J by 0 bases, leaving 21 bases between them. CDR3 length equals 19 residues. Germline CDR1 and CDR2: MDHEN and SYDVKM. CDR3 bases: TGTGCCAGCAGTTTACCCACAACCGGTAGGGCCCCTAGCACAGATACGCAGTATTTT. It yields the protein CASSLPTTGRAPSTDTQYF.

This clonotype was seen many times. The rearrangement links TRBV28 to TRBJ2-3; 7 nucleotides line up with TRBD2. Germline lookup yields CDR1 MDHEN and CDR2 SYDVKM. Germline trimming cut 1 base from V and 10 bases from J; bases unmatched to any gene: 8. This CDR3 is 14 amino acids long. The CDR3 nucleotides read TGTGCCAGCAGTTTATATGGGGGAGGGTATCCGCAGTATTTT. It specifies CASSLYGGGYPQYF.

The chain uses TRBV5-6 and TRBJ2-2, with D tentatively TRBD1 (6 bases). V was cut by 0 bases and J by 6 bases, with 9 bases left in between. The length of the CDR3 is 14 residues. Germline CDR1 reads SGHDT; CDR2 reads YYEEEE. CDR3 region: CASSLGGGAGELFF. CDR3 sequence (DNA): TGTGCCAGCAGCTTGGGAGGGGGAGCCGGGGAGCTGTTTTTT.

In this sample, this clonotype turned up a few times. V usage is TRBV6-1 and J usage is TRBJ2-7, with D perhaps TRBD1 or TRBD2 (5 bases each). Trimming removed 10 bases from V and 2 bases from J, with 12 bases in between. Germline V gene lookup returns CDR1 MNHNS and CDR2 SASEGT. This CDR3 contains 12 residues. CDR3 DNA: TGTGCCACGGGACGGAATCCCTACGAGCAGTACTTC. This codes for CATGRNPYEQYF.

This clonotype was observed a handful of times. V is TRBV7-6 and J is TRBJ1-1, with D possibly matching TRBD1 (6 bases). The V gene lost 0 bases and the J gene lost 6 bases, with 11 bases spanning the gap. Germline-derived CDR1 and CDR2 are SGHVS and FNYEAQ. The CDR3 length is 14 residues. The CDR3 DNA sequence: TGTGCCAGCAGCTTAGCACAGGGAAGGGCTGAAGCTTTCTTT. This encodes CASSLAQGRAEAFF.

This clonotype was detected only a few times. V is TRBV14 and J is TRBJ2-7, with 8 nucleotides matching TRBD2. CDR1 is SGHDN, CDR2 FVKESK, per germline. The CDR3 consists of 14 residues. J gave up 2 bases and V 4 bases, and 4 bases lay outside the gene matches. Here the CDR3 reads CASSLSGDPYEQYF. DNA for the CDR3: TGTGCCAGCAGCCTTAGCGGGGACCCCTACGAGCAGTACTTC. The variable domain in full, completed from reference TRBV14 and TRBJ2-7, reads EAGVTQFPSHSVIEKGQTVTLRCDPISGHDNLYWYRRVMGKEIKFLLHFVKESKQDESGMPNNRFLAERTGGTYSTLKVQPAELEDSGVYFCASSLSGDPYEQYFGPGTRLTVT.

The chain joins TRBV27 to TRBJ2-1; 12 bases map to TRBD2. The CDR3 is made up of 19 amino acids. V gave up 7 bases and J gave up 9 bases; unmatched junction bases: 22. The germline CDR1 and CDR2 sequences are MNHEY and SMNVEV (reference sequence). This chain's CDR3 is CASTRERLAGAFSRGEQFF. The CDR3 DNA is TGTGCCAGCACACGAGAGAGACTAGCGGGAGCATTTTCACGGGGTGAGCAGTTCTTC.

This clonotype occurred once. This chain connects TRBV6-5 to TRBJ1-1; 10 bases match TRBD1. There are 14 residues in the CDR3. Germline CDR1 is MNHEY and CDR2 is SVGAGI. The trim removed 3 bases at V and 6 bases at J, leaving 4 bases unmatched. CDR3 in DNA: TGTGCCAGCAGTTATGTGGGACAGGGGTCTGAAGCTTTCTTT. Translation: CASSYVGQGSEAFF.

The chain recombines TRBV28 with TRBJ2-7; 12 bases map to TRBD2. J gave up 7 bases and V 5 bases, and 12 bases lay outside the gene matches. This CDR3 region has 16 residues. In germline, CDR1 is MDHEN, CDR2 SYDVKM. This chain's CDR3 is CASSQASGRDVREQYF. The CDR3 DNA sequence: TGTGCCAGCAGTCAAGCTAGCGGGAGGGACGTACGTGAGCAGTACTTC.